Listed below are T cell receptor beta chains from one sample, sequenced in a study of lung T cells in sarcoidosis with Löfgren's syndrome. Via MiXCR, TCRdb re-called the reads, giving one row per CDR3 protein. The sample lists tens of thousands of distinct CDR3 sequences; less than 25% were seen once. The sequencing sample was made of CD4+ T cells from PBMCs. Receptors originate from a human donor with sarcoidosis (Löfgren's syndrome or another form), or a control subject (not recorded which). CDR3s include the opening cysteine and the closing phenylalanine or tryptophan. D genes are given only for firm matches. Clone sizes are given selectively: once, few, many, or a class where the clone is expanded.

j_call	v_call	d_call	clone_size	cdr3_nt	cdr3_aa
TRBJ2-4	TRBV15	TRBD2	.	TGTGCCACCAGCAGAGATGGGAGCGGGGGTCCCCTAGCCAAAAACATTCAGTACTTC	CATSRDGSGGPLAKNIQYF
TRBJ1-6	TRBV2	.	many	TGTGCCTGCGGGACCGAGATGAATTCACCCCTCCACTTT	CACGTEMNSPLHF
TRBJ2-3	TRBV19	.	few	TGTGCCAGTAGCGTGAGGGGGGGAAGCACAGATACGCAGTATTTT	CASSVRGGSTDTQYF
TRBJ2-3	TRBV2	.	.	TGTGCCAGCAGTGGCCCCGAGCGGATCACAGATACGCAGTATTTT	CASSGPERITDTQYF
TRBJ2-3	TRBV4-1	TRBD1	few	TGCGCCAGCAGCCTGCACGGGACAGGGGGCACAGATACGCAGTATTTT	CASSLHGTGGTDTQYF
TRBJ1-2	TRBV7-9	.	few	TGTGCCAGCAGCTCCGGGACGTACTATGGCTACACCTTC	CASSSGTYYGYTF
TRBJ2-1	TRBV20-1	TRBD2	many	TGCAGTGCTAGATGGGCGGGAGGTAGGGGTGAGCAGTTCTTC	CSARWAGGRGEQFF
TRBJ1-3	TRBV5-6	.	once	TGTGCCAGCAGCTTGTTAACCGGGACCCAAGGAGGAACCATATATTTT	CASSLLTGTQGGTIYF
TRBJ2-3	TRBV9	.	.	TGTGCCAGCAGCGTAGCTACAACAGCCTCGGGAATAGATACGCAGTATTTT	CASSVATTASGIDTQYF
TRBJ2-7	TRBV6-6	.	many	TGTGCCAGCAGTTACCGGGGTGGTGGCAGAGGATCCTTTGAGCAGTACTTC	CASSYRGGGRGSFEQYF
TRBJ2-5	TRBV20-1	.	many	TGCAGTGCTAGTAAGGGTTTCCAAGAGACCCAGTACTTC	CSASKGFQETQYF
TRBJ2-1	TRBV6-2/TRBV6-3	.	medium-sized	TGTGCCAGCTGTTCCGGGTGGATCGGCGATGAGCAGTTCTTC	CASCSGWIGDEQFF
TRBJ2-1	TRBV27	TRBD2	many	TGTGCCACGCCCCCCCTGTGGTGCGCGGCTAGCGGATACAATGAGCAGTTCTTC	CATPPLWCAASGYNEQFF
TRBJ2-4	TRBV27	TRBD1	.	TGTGCCAGCAGTTTAAGGGGACAGGGGAACATTCGGTACTTC	CASSLRGQGNIRYF
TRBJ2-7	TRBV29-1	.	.	TGCAGCGTTGTTCGTCCCCCCTACGAGCAGTACTTC	CSVVRPPYEQYF
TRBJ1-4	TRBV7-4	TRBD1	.	TGTGCCAGCAGCTTAGAGACAGGGGTTGGAGAAAAACTGTTTTTT	CASSLETGVGEKLFF
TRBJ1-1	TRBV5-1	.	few	TGCGCCAGCAGCTTGGCAAAGACGATGAACACTGAAGCTTTCTTT	CASSLAKTMNTEAFF
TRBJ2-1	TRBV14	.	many	TGTGCCAGCAGCCAAGATGCGAGGGCTCGGGATGAGCAGTTCTTC	CASSQDARARDEQFF
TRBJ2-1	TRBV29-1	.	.	TGCAGCGTCCTGACTAGACGGTTAAATGAGCAGTTCTTC	CSVLTRRLNEQFF
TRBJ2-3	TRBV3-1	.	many	TGTGCCAGCAGCCAAGGGGGATTCGGCGATACGCAGTATTTT	CASSQGGFGDTQYF
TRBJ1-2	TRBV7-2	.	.	TGTGCCAGCAGCCCGCGGGGAGAGTATGGCTACACCTTC	CASSPRGEYGYTF
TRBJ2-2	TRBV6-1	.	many	TGTGCCAGCAGTGAACGCAGGCGCACCGGGGAGCTGTTTTTT	CASSERRRTGELFF
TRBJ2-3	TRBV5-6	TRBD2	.	TGTGCCAGCAGCCCAGCGCCGGGCACGGGGGGGTATTTT	CASSPAPGTGGYF
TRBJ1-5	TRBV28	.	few	TGTGCCAGCGGTGCACGGACCGCGAATCAGCCCCAGCATTTT	CASGARTANQPQHF
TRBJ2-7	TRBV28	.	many	TGTGCCAGCAGTGGGGGACACCTCTCGGAGCAGTACTTC	CASSGGHLSEQYF
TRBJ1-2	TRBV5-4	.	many	TGTGCCAGCAGCGTGGACGGGCTCTATGGCTACACCTTC	CASSVDGLYGYTF
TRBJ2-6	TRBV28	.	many	TGTGCCAGCAGAGTAGGGGGGGCCAACGTCCTGACTTTC	CASRVGGANVLTF
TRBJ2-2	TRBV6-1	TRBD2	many	TGTGCCAGCAGTCCCCTGACTAGCGGGACGGCCAGCACCGGGGAGCTGTTTTTT	CASSPLTSGTASTGELFF
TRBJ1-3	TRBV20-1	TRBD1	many	TGCAGTGCTAGAGCTTCAGGGGGGCCTGGAAACACCATATATTTT	CSARASGGPGNTIYF
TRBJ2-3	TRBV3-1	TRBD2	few	TGTGCCAGCAGCGATGGACTAGCGGGGCGCCTTGATACGCAGTATTTT	CASSDGLAGRLDTQYF
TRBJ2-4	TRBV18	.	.	TGTGCCAGCTCCCAAGCCAAAAACATTCAGTACTTC	CASSQAKNIQYF